Listed here are 21 T cell receptor beta chains from one sample, sequenced in a study of CD8 T cells in Susac syndrome. It was with random hexamers that roughly 0.45 to 1 ug RNA was reverse transcribed. Using its own MiXCR run on the immunoSEQ multiplex PCR reads, TCRdb lists one record per CDR3 protein. The sample carries under 550,000 distinct CDR3 sequences, more than 80% recorded once. Source material: CD8+ T cells from PBMCs. The receptors here all came from a human donor with multiple sclerosis.

The V call is TRBV5-6, the J call TRBJ2-5, with D perhaps matching TRBD1 (7 bases). The CDR3 runs 17 residues. V lost 5 bases to trimming and J lost 1 base, with 21 bases between them. The germline CDR1 and CDR2 sequences are SGHDT and YYEEEE. CDR3 sequence: CASSLEGSGGLQETQYF. As DNA, the CDR3 is TGTGCCAGCAGTCTGGAGGGGTCAGGGGGACTCCAAGAGACCCAGTACTTC. Full variable domain (rest looked up from reference TRBV5-6 and TRBJ2-5): DAGVTQSPTHLIKTRGQQVTLRCSPKSGHDTVSWYQQALGQGPQFIFQYYEEEERQRGNFPDRFSGHQFPNYSSELNVNALLLGDSALYLCASSLEGSGGLQETQYFGPGTRLLVL.

V gene TRBV30 combines with J gene TRBJ2-1, with 13 bases fitting TRBD2. The V segment lost 4 bases and the J segment 0 bases; nucleotides outside the gene matches: 9. CDR1 and CDR2 (germline): GTSNPN, SVGIG (reference sequence). The CDR3 is 18 residues long. This chain's CDR3 is CAWIPPGLAGISYNEQFF. The DNA of the CDR3 is TGTGCCTGGATTCCCCCGGGACTAGCGGGAATCTCCTACAATGAGCAGTTCTTC.

The chain recombines TRBV5-6 with TRBJ1-1; D not resolved. Germline V lookup: CDR1 SGHDT, CDR2 YYEEEE. The CDR3 covers 12 residues. Trimming removed 2 bases at V and 5 bases at J, with 7 bases between. The CDR3 region has the DNA TGTGCCAGCAGCTTCGCGGATACTGAAGCTTTCTTT. As protein: CASSFADTEAFF.

The chain uses TRBV4-1 and TRBJ2-2; a possible D gene is TRBD1 (5 bases). CDR1 and CDR2 from the germline V gene are MGHRA and YSYEKL. V lost 1 base to trimming and J lost 2 bases, with 14 bases between them. The CDR3 runs 17 residues. The DNA of the CDR3 is TGCGCCAGCAGCCAAGGACAGTTTGAAATAAACACCGGGGAGCTGTTTTTT. This translates into CASSQGQFEINTGELFF.

This chain links TRBV28 with TRBJ2-1; 10 bases match TRBD2. CDR3 length equals 15 residues. V lost 10 bases to trimming and J lost 3 bases; unmatched junction nucleotides: 9. Germline V gene data show CDR1 as MDHEN and CDR2 as SYDVKM. CDR3 nucleotide sequence: TGTGCCATCGAAAAAGCGGGAGGGAGCTACAATGAGCAGTTCTTC. Amino acid sequence: CAIEKAGGSYNEQFF.

The V and J genes are TRBV4-1 and TRBJ1-2; no clear D gene. The CDR3 totals 14 residues. CDR1 and CDR2 (germline): MGHRA, YSYEKL. V was pared by 2 bases and J by 1 base, with 8 bases between. The CDR3 nucleotides read TGCGCCAGCAGCCAACGAGAGCGTAACTATGGCTACACCTTC. It is translated as CASSQRERNYGYTF.

This chain connects TRBV4-1 to TRBJ1-1; perhaps TRBD1 as D (5 bases). This CDR3 is 15 amino acids long. Germline CDR1 reads MGHRA; CDR2 reads YSYEKL. Trimming shortened V by 6 bases and J by 3 bases, and 17 bases separated the two germline ends. The CDR3 here is CASSGQGGVDTEAFF. DNA of the CDR3: TGCGCCAGCAGTGGGCAGGGTGGAGTGGACACTGAAGCTTTCTTT.

The rearrangement uses TRBV13 and TRBJ2-4; 9 nucleotides agree with TRBD2. Trimming cost V 3 bases and J 0 bases; bases outside gene matches: 12. The CDR3 runs 19 residues. Germline CDR1 and CDR2: PRHDT and FYEKMQ (reference sequence). CDR3 loop: CASSFKETSGFLAKNIQYF. In DNA, the CDR3 is TGTGCCAGCAGCTTCAAGGAGACTAGCGGATTCTTAGCCAAAAACATTCAGTACTTC.

CDR3 region: CASSLSSQGKDYGYTF. CDR3 nucleotide sequence: TGTGCCAGCAGTTTGAGTAGCCAGGGGAAGGACTATGGCTACACCTTC. The V gene is TRBV27, the J gene TRBJ1-2; the D gene is possibly TRBD1 (6 bases). The CDR3 length is 16 residues. The V and J ends lost 3 bases and 3 bases respectively, with 17 bases between them. Germline V CDR1 and CDR2: MNHEY, SMNVEV (reference sequence).

This chain connects TRBV7-6 to TRBJ2-2, with TRBD2 as a possible D gene (5 bases). Trimming pared 5 bases from V and 6 bases from J, leaving 16 bases between. The CDR3 runs 15 residues. CDR1 SGHVS and CDR2 FNYEAQ come from the germline V gene. CDR3 loop: CASSPGEINAGELFF. The DNA of the CDR3 is TGTGCCAGCAGCCCCGGGGAGATAAATGCCGGGGAGCTGTTTTTT.

The chain combines TRBV13 with TRBJ2-7; D remains ambiguous. Trimming took off 4 bases at V and 3 bases at J, with 13 bases between the two ends. Germline V lookup: CDR1 PRHDT, CDR2 FYEKMQ (reference sequence). The length of the CDR3 is 14 residues. The CDR3 bases are TGTGCCAGCAGCTCCTTGGGGAAAGACTACGAGCAGTACTTC. Residues: CASSSLGKDYEQYF.

The chain couples TRBV13 to TRBJ2-4; D not certain. The germline V gene has CDR1 PRHDT and CDR2 FYEKMQ (reference sequence). V lost 2 bases, J lost 7 bases, and 9 bases lay in between. The CDR3 runs to 13 residues. This chain's CDR3 is CASSLNGRNIQYF. CDR3 nucleotides: TGTGCCAGCAGCTTAAACGGAAGGAACATTCAGTACTTC.

The CDR3 region has the DNA TGCGCCAGCAGCTTAGGAGGGCACCCTTATGACGAGCAGTACTTC. This encodes CASSLGGHPYDEQYF. The chain is built from TRBV5-1 and TRBJ2-7; D perhaps matches TRBD2 (6 bases). The germline CDR1 and CDR2 sequences are SGHRS and YFSETQ. CDR3 size: 15 residues. Trimming removed 2 bases at V and 5 bases at J, with 17 bases between.

The rearrangement links TRBV9 to TRBJ1-2; D possibly corresponds to TRBD1 (5 bases). The CDR3 length is 14 residues. Deletions cut 4 bases from V and 3 bases from J, with 13 bases between. CDR1 SGDLS and CDR2 YYNGEE come from the germline V gene. CDR3 DNA sequence: TGTGCCAGCAGCCCTACGACAGCCGACTATGGCTACACCTTC. Amino acid sequence: CASSPTTADYGYTF.

This clonotype has just a few counts. The CDR3 nucleotides read TGTGCCTGGGGACCTTCCGGGGAGCTGTTTTTT. This gives the protein CAWGPSGELFF. This chain connects TRBV30 to TRBJ2-2; D gene ambiguous. V was trimmed by 5 bases and J by 6 bases, leaving 7 bases between them. Germline CDR1 reads GTSNPN; CDR2 reads SVGIG (reference sequence). The CDR3 is 11 residues long.

This clonotype was counted between two and nine times. The chain joins TRBV7-9 to TRBJ2-5; 10 bases match TRBD2. Germline lookup yields CDR1 SEHNR and CDR2 FQNEAQ (reference sequence). The CDR3 contains 14 residues. J gave up 5 bases and V 3 bases, and 3 bases lay outside the gene matches. CDR3 DNA: TGTGCCAGCAGCTTGCCTAGCGGGAGTGAGACCCAGTACTTC. Translated, it gives CASSLPSGSETQYF. The variable domain in full, completed from reference TRBV7-9 and TRBJ2-5, reads DTGVSQNPRHKITKRGQNVTFRCDPISEHNRLYWYRQTLGQGPEFLTYFQNEAQLEKSRLLSDRFSAERPKGSFSTLEIQRTEQGDSAMYLCASSLPSGSETQYFGPGTRLLVL.

This clonotype was seen only a few times. The rearrangement links TRBV28 to TRBJ2-7; 8 bases are shared with TRBD2. The germline V gene encodes CDR1 MDHEN and CDR2 SYDVKM. The CDR3 sequence is 13 residues long. V gave up 5 bases and J gave up 5 bases; unmatched junction bases: 5. The CDR3 region is CASSNGGGDEQYF. CDR3 in DNA: TGTGCCAGCAGTAACGGGGGGGGAGACGAGCAGTACTTC.

The V call is TRBV4-1, the J call TRBJ2-5, with TRBD2 matching 15 bases. CDR1 MGHRA and CDR2 YSYEKL come from the germline V gene. V trimming: 4 bases; J trimming: 3 bases; junction bases outside the gene matches: 3. CDR3 size: 16 residues. The CDR3 spells CASSPRTSGGEETQYF. The CDR3 DNA reads TGCGCCAGCAGCCCCAGGACTAGCGGGGGGGAAGAGACCCAGTACTTC.

This clonotype was recorded once. The rearrangement links TRBV27 to TRBJ1-6; a possible D gene is TRBD1 (5 bases). V dropped 5 bases and J dropped 5 bases, with 13 bases sitting between them. The CDR3 length is 15 residues. The germline V gene has CDR1 MNHEY and CDR2 SMNVEV (reference sequence). The DNA of the CDR3 is TGTGCCAGCAGTGGATCCGGGACGGATAATTCACCCCTCCACTTT. It yields the protein CASSGSGTDNSPLHF.

The chain carries TRBV6-1 and TRBJ2-1, with 8 positions matching TRBD2. The germline V gene encodes CDR1 MNHNS and CDR2 SASEGT. The CDR3 is 15 amino acids. Trimming took 3 bases from V and 8 from J; bases not matched to a gene: 9. The CDR3 reads CASSDIAGTLHEQFF. As DNA, the CDR3 is TGTGCCAGCAGTGATATAGCGGGAACTCTCCATGAGCAGTTCTTC.

The chain uses TRBV6-5 and TRBJ1-2; maybe TRBD1 (5 bases). CDR1 is MNHEY, CDR2 SVGAGI, per germline. The CDR3 sequence is 15 residues long. V was clipped by 5 bases and J by 2 bases, with 15 bases between them. Here the CDR3 DNA reads TGTGCCAGCAGTCCAGCCCGGGACGGGAACTATGGCTACACCTTC. It codes for CASSPARDGNYGYTF.